This is a list of T cell receptor beta chains from one sample in a study of cytomegalovirus exposure and HLA in healthy donors. The assay was immunoSEQ multiplex PCR, and TCRdb's table has in-frame clones only and misses some. The sample consists of about 130,000 clones, roughly four fifths of them appearing once. The specimen sequenced was PBMCs. The receptors come from a male donor in good health and CMV-seropositive. CDR3s include the opening cysteine and the closing phenylalanine or tryptophan. Fields, in order: CDR3 DNA, CDR3 protein, clone size, D gene, J gene, V gene. D genes are given only for firm matches. Some rows mark clone size as missing; the rest say once, few, many or name a class of expanded clone.

TGTGCCAGCAATAGACCGGGGAGCAATCAGCCCCAGCATTTT | CASNRPGSNQPQHF | . | . | TRBJ1-5 | TRBV6-5
TGTGCCAGCAGTTACTCGCCTCGGGGGGGCGGCTACACCTTC | CASSYSPRGGGYTF | . | . | TRBJ1-2 | TRBV6-5
TGTGCCAGCAGCACCCGGGACAGCTCTGGAAACACCATATATTTT | CASSTRDSSGNTIYF | . | TRBD1 | TRBJ1-3 | TRBV9
TGTGCCTGGAGTGTTCAGGGCAATCAGCCCCAGCATTTT | CAWSVQGNQPQHF | . | . | TRBJ1-5 | TRBV30
TGTGCCAGCAGCCTAACAGGAGCTAACTATGGCTACACCTTC | CASSLTGANYGYTF | . | . | TRBJ1-2 | TRBV28
TGTGCCAGCAGTGTCTGGACAGGGAGACAGCCCCAGCATTTT | CASSVWTGRQPQHF | few | TRBD1 | TRBJ1-5 | TRBV28
TGTGCCAGCAGCTCTGCGGATTTAAGCTCCTACAATGAGCAGTTCTTC | CASSSADLSSYNEQFF | . | . | TRBJ2-1 | TRBV7-9
TGTGCCAGCAGCTTGCGATCCGACACCGGGGAGCTGTTTTTT | CASSLRSDTGELFF | . | . | TRBJ2-2 | TRBV11-3
TGTGCCAGTAGTATGCCCAGGGAAGAGACCCAGTACTTC | CASSMPREETQYF | . | . | TRBJ2-5 | TRBV19
TGTGCCAGTAGTCCACGGACAGGGGGCTCTGGAAACACCATATATTTT | CASSPRTGGSGNTIYF | . | TRBD1 | TRBJ1-3 | TRBV19
TGTGCCAGCAGCTTATCCCCAACGGGGCAAGAGACCCAGTACTTC | CASSLSPTGQETQYF | . | . | TRBJ2-5 | TRBV7-2
TGTGCCAGCAGCTTAACCCCCAGGGGCTACAATGAGCAGTTCTTC | CASSLTPRGYNEQFF | few | . | TRBJ2-1 | TRBV11-2
TGTGCCAGCCGTACTGGCGGACAGGAGTACAATGAGCAGTTCTTC | CASRTGGQEYNEQFF | few | TRBD1 | TRBJ2-1 | TRBV28
TGTGCCAGCAGTTCGGGGGAGGGCTCCTACGAGCAGTACTTC | CASSSGEGSYEQYF | few | TRBD2 | TRBJ2-7 | TRBV27
TGTGCCAGCACCCTGACTGCAGGGGGCGAGCAGTACTTC | CASTLTAGGEQYF | . | TRBD1 | TRBJ2-7 | TRBV2
TGCGCCAGCAGCCCGGAGATAAACACTGAAGCTTTCTTT | CASSPEINTEAFF | . | . | TRBJ1-1 | TRBV5-1
TGTGCCAGCAGTCCCAACCGGGACACTGAAGCTTTCTTT | CASSPNRDTEAFF | . | . | TRBJ1-1 | TRBV27
TGTGCCAGCAGCCAACTAGCGATCGGGGCCAACGTCCTGACTTTC | CASSQLAIGANVLTF | once | TRBD2 | TRBJ2-6 | TRBV7-3
TGTGCCCGTCCTTGGGGCAGGGGGAGTTACAATGAGCAGTTCTTC | CARPWGRGSYNEQFF | . | TRBD1 | TRBJ2-1 | TRBV19
TGCGCCAGCAGCTTGGGTGGGCAGGGGCCAGCCTACGAGCAGTACTTC | CASSLGGQGPAYEQYF | few | . | TRBJ2-7 | TRBV5-1
TGTGCCTACAAGACAGAAACTAATGAAAAACTGTTTTTT | CAYKTETNEKLFF | . | . | TRBJ1-4 | TRBV30
TGTTCCAGCAGCCAGGCTCAGTCCGGCGGGGGAACCTACGAGCAGTACTTC | CSSSQAQSGGGTYEQYF | . | TRBD2 | TRBJ2-7 | TRBV7-9
TGTGCCAGCAGCCCTCTAGCGGTTCTTACGCAGTATTTT | CASSPLAVLTQYF | . | TRBD2 | TRBJ2-3 | TRBV7-2
TGTGCCATCAGGGCGACGACTAGCCCCCGCAATGAGCAGTTCTTC | CAIRATTSPRNEQFF | few | TRBD2 | TRBJ2-1 | TRBV10-3
TGCGCCAGCAGCTTTCGACAGGGCTACGAGCAGTACTTC | CASSFRQGYEQYF | . | TRBD1 | TRBJ2-7 | TRBV5-1
TGCGCCAGCTTAGACAGGGGGAACGCCGGGGAGCTGTTTTTT | CASLDRGNAGELFF | . | TRBD1 | TRBJ2-2 | TRBV5-1
TGCGCCAGCAGCTCCTCCGGGACACTCTCCTACAATGAGCAGTTCTTC | CASSSSGTLSYNEQFF | . | . | TRBJ2-1 | TRBV5-1
TGTGCCTGGAGTGTAAGTCGGGACACTGAAGCTTTCTTT | CAWSVSRDTEAFF | few | . | TRBJ1-1 | TRBV30
TGTGCCAGCAGTTTACGGGGTACAGAACTTAACTATGGCTACACCTTC | CASSLRGTELNYGYTF | . | . | TRBJ1-2 | TRBV28
TGTGCCAGCAGCTCCAGGAGGAACATTCAGTACTTC | CASSSRRNIQYF | . | . | TRBJ2-4 | TRBV5-8
TGTGCCAGTAGTAGGGGGACTTACCTGGGCAATGAGCAGTTCTTC | CASSRGTYLGNEQFF | . | . | TRBJ2-1 | TRBV19
TGTGCCAGCAGCTTAGAGCGGACGGGGGATTCACCCCTCCACTTT | CASSLERTGDSPLHF | once | . | TRBJ1-6 | TRBV11-2
TGTGCCAGCAGCTTGGGGGACACTAGCACAGATACGCAGTATTTT | CASSLGDTSTDTQYF | . | . | TRBJ2-3 | TRBV11-3